The rows below give T cell receptor beta chains drawn from one sample of a study of blood T cells in healthy people across ages. TCRdb reprocessed the 5' RACE reads with MiXCR, giving one entry per CDR3 protein. The sample lists more than 1,400,000 distinct CDR3 sequences, around 42% occurring once. The sequencing sample was made of blood. The receptors originated from a woman aged 18-35 years in good health. CDR3s include the opening cysteine and the closing phenylalanine or tryptophan. A D gene is named only where the DNA matches it firmly. Not all rows give a size; the values are once, few, many and, for expanded clones, a class.

d_call j_call v_call clone_size cdr3_aa cdr3_nt
TRBD1 TRBJ2-7 TRBV5-1 many CASSLGQGYNEQYF TGCGCCAGCAGCTTAGGACAGGGCTACAATGAGCAGTACTTC
TRBD2 TRBJ2-5 TRBV20-1 - CSARGTSGRAETQYF TGCAGTGCTAGAGGGACTAGCGGGAGGGCGGAGACCCAGTACTTC
- TRBJ2-7 TRBV7-9 - CASSGTQGSSYEQYF TGTGCCAGCAGCGGGACCCAGGGGAGCTCCTACGAGCAGTACTTC
TRBD2 TRBJ2-7 TRBV2 - CASSGLAGISRYEQYF TGTGCCAGCAGCGGACTAGCGGGGATTTCTCGCTACGAGCAGTACTTC
TRBD1 TRBJ2-7 TRBV3-1 - CASSIRDSIYEQYF TGTGCCAGCAGTATTCGGGACAGCATCTACGAGCAGTACTTC
- TRBJ2-2 TRBV20-1 - CSAMDFPGELFF TGCAGTGCTATGGATTTCCCCGGGGAGCTGTTTTTT
- TRBJ2-6 TRBV27 - CACSSFSGANVLTF TGTGCCTGCAGTTCCTTTTCGGGGGCCAACGTCCTGACTTTC
- TRBJ2-1 TRBV20-1 once CSARTKARASYNEQFF TGCAGTGCTAGGACAAAAGCCAGGGCATCCTACAATGAGCAGTTCTTC
TRBD1 TRBJ2-7 TRBV12-3/TRBV12-4 - CASSLRQGSDEQYF TGTGCCAGCAGTTTAAGACAGGGCTCCGACGAGCAGTACTTC
- TRBJ1-4 TRBV2 - CASKGEGEKLFF TGTGCCAGCAAAGGGGAGGGAGAAAAACTGTTTTTT
- TRBJ2-5 TRBV20-1 few CSARVEETQYF TGCAGTGCTAGAGTTGAGGAGACCCAGTACTTC
- TRBJ1-2 TRBV12-3/TRBV12-4 - CASSFQTDGYTF TGTGCCAGCAGTTTCCAGACTGATGGCTACACCTTC
TRBD2 TRBJ2-3 TRBV2 - CASSDAGAPADTQYF TGTGCCAGCAGTGACGCGGGAGCCCCGGCAGATACGCAGTATTTT
TRBD2 TRBJ2-7 TRBV7-8 few CASSRGLADHEQYF TGTGCCAGCAGCAGGGGACTAGCCGACCACGAGCAGTACTTC
TRBD2 TRBJ2-7 TRBV25-1 few CASSAHGLVSEQYF TGTGCCAGCAGCGCCCATGGACTAGTTTCCGAGCAGTACTTC
TRBD2 TRBJ2-1 TRBV19 - CASSLILAGGSPNEQFF TGTGCCAGTAGTCTCATCCTAGCGGGAGGGTCCCCCAATGAGCAGTTCTTC
TRBD2 TRBJ2-7 TRBV10-3 few CATRDLTSGSDEQYF TGTGCCACCCGGGACCTCACTAGCGGGAGTGACGAGCAGTACTTC
- TRBJ2-2 TRBV10-3 - CAIDDPGGAYTGELFF TGTGCCATCGACGACCCGGGGGGCGCGTACACCGGGGAGCTGTTTTTT
- TRBJ2-3 TRBV9 - CASSVAGDARDTQYF TGTGCCAGCAGCGTAGCCGGGGACGCACGAGATACGCAGTATTTT
- TRBJ2-7 TRBV4-1 few CASSPLGSGTYEQYF TGCGCCAGCAGCCCCTTGGGCAGCGGTACCTACGAGCAGTACTTC
- TRBJ1-5 TRBV30 - CAWTPGFNQPQHF TGTGCCTGGACCCCAGGTTTCAATCAGCCCCAGCATTTT
- TRBJ2-1 TRBV29-1 - CSVDLGQDYSYNEQFF TGCAGCGTTGATCTCGGGCAGGACTACTCCTACAATGAGCAGTTCTTC
TRBD1 TRBJ1-1 TRBV29-1 few CSGTGGMNTEAFF TGCAGCGGGACAGGGGGAATGAACACTGAAGCTTTCTTT
- TRBJ2-7 TRBV12-3/TRBV12-4 few CASSLIPNSEQYF TGTGCCAGCAGTTTAATTCCAAACTCCGAGCAGTACTTC
- TRBJ2-1 TRBV10-3 - CAISDGDGLEQFF TGTGCCATCAGTGACGGGGACGGCCTCGAGCAGTTCTTC
- TRBJ1-2 TRBV27 - CASSLGGDTSNYGYTF TGTGCCAGCAGTTTGGGGGGGGACACCTCTAACTATGGCTACACCTTC
- TRBJ2-7 TRBV21-1 - CASSISLGIEYEQYF TGTGCCAGCAGCATATCTTTGGGAATTGAATACGAGCAGTACTTC
- TRBJ1-2 TRBV10-3 - CAISEKGSGYTF TGTGCCATCAGTGAGAAGGGTTCTGGCTACACCTTC